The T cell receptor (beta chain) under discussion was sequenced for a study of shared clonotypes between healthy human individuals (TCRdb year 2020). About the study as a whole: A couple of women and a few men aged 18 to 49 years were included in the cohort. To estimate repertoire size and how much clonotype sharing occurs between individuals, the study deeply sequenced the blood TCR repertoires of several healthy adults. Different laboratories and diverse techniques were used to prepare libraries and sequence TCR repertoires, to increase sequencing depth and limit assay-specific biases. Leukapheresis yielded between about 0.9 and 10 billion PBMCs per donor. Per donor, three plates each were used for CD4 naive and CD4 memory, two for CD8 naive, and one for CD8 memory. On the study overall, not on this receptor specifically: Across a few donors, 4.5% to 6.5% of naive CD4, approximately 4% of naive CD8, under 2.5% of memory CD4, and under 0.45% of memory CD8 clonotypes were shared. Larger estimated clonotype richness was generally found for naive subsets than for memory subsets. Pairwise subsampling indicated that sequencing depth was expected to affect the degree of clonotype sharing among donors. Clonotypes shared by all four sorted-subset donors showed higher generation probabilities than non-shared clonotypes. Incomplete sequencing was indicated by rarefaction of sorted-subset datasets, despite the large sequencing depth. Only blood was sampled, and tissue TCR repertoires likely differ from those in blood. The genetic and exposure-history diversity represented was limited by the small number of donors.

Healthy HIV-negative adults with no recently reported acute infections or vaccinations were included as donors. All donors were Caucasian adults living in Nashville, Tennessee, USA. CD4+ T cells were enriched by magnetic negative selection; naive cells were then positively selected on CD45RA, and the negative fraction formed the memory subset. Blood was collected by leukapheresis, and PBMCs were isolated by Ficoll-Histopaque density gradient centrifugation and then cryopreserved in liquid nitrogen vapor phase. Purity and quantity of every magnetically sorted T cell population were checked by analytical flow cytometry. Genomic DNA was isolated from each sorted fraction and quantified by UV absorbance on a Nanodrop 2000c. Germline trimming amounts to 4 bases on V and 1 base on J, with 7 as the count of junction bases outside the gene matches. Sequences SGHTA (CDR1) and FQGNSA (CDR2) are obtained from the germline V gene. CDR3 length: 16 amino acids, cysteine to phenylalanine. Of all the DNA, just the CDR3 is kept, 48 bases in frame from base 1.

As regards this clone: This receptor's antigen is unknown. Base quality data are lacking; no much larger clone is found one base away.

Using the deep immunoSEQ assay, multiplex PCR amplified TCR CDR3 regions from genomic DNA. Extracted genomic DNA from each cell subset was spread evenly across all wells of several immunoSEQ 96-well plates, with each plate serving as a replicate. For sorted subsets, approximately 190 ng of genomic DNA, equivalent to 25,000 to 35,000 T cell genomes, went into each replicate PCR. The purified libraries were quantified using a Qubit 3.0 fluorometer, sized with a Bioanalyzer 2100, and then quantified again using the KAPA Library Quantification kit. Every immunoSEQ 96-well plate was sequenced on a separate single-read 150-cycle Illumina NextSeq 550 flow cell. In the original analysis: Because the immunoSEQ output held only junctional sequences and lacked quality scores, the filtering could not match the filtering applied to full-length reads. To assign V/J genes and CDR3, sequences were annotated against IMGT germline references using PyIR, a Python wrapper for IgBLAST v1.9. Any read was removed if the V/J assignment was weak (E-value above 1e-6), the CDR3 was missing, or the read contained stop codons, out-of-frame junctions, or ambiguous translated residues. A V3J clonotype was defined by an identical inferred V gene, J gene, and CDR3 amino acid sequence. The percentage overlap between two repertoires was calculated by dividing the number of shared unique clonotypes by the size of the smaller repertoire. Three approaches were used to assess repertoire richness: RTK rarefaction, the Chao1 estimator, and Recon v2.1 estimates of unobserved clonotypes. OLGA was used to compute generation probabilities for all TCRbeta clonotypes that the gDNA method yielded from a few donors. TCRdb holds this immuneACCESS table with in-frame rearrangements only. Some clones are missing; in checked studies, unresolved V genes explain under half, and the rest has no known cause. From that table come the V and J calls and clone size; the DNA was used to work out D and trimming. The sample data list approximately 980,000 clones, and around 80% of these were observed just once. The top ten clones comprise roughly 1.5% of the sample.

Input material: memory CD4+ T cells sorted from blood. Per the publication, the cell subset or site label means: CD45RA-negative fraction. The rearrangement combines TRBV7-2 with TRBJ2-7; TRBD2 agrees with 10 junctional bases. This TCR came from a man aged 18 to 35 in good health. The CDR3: CASSSPLAGVSYEQYF. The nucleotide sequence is TGTGCCAGCAGCTCACCTCTAGCGGGAGTTTCCTACGAGCAGTACTTC. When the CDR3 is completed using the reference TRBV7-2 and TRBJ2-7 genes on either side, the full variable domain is GAGVSQSPSNKVTEKGKDVELRCDPISGHTALYWYRQSLGQGLEFLIYFQGNSAPDKSGLPSDRFSAERTGGSVSTLTIQRTQQEDSAVYLCASSSPLAGVSYEQYFGPGTRLTVT.